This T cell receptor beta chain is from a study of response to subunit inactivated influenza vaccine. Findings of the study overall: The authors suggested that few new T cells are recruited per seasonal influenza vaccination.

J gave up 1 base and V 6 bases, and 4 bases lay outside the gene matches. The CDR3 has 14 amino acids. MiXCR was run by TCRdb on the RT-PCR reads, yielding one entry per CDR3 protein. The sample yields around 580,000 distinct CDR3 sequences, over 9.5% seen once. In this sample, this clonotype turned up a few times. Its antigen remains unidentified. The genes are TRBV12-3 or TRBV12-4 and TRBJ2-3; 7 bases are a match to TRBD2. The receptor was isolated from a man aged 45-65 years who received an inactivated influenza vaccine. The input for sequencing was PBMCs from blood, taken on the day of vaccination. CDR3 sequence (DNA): TGTGCCAGCAGAGGGACTACAGGCACAGATACGCAGTATTTT. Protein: CASRGTTGTDTQYF.